This T cell receptor (beta chain) originates from a study of OX40 agonist ivuxolimab in advanced cancers. Across the whole study: Ivuxolimab is an agonistic anti-OX40 (CD134) antibody, and patients were treated with it. Three patients, one with hepatocellular carcinoma and two with cutaneous melanoma, achieved partial responses.

This CDR3 comprises 15 residues. Trimming cost V 1 base and J 2 bases, with 12 bases left between them. Germline V gives CDR1 SGHKS, CDR2 YYEKEE (reference sequence). TCRdb keeps only in-frame clones here, not all; method: immunoSEQ multiplex PCR. This table holds 5,200 or so clones, roughly three fifths found once. The J gene is TRBJ1-2, the V gene TRBV5-5; possibly TRBD1 for D (5 bases). The source of this sequence is an adult with an advanced solid tumor such as melanoma, head and neck, liver or kidney cancer. The sample was CD4+ or CD8+ T cells sorted from blood, taken in a trial of the OX40 agonist ivuxolimab. This CDR3 reads CASSLFAGRNYGYTF. Here the CDR3 DNA reads TGTGCCAGCAGCTTGTTCGCAGGGAGGAACTATGGCTACACCTTC.